This T cell receptor beta chain was identified in a study of cytomegalovirus exposure and HLA in healthy donors. By frequency, this clone registers medium-sized. Amplification used 60 Vbeta primers and 13 Jbeta primers. This table comes from immunoSEQ multiplex PCR, and its TCRdb copy is limited to in-frame clones, with some not included. Reported are approximately 20,000 clones; the ten largest clones contain 22%. The material sequenced was PBMCs. This TCR came from a man aged 55 to 70 in good health and CMV-seropositive.

CDR3 protein: CASKRDSNQPQHF. The DNA of the CDR3 is TGTGCCAGCAAACGGGATAGCAATCAGCCCCAGCATTTT. V gene TRBV2 combines with J gene TRBJ1-5; D remains unclear. The V end was cut by 7 bases, the J end by 0 bases, with 7 bases between. Germline CDR1 is SNHLY and CDR2 is FYNNEI. The CDR3 sequence is 13 residues long.